These 27 T cell receptor beta chains were all obtained from the same sample, sequenced in a study of cytomegalovirus exposure and HLA in healthy donors. 60 Vbeta and 13 Jbeta primers were used in PCR. Repertoires were generated with immunoSEQ multiplex PCR, while TCRdb's copy carries only in-frame clones and drops some. The table shows about 170,000 clones, with approximately 81% occurring only once. Sequenced sample: PBMCs. The origin of the receptors is a male donor in good health and CMV-seronegative.

There are a few counts of this clone. The V call is TRBV4-3, the J call TRBJ1-1, with 7 bases identical to TRBD1. Germline CDR1 LGHNA, CDR2 YSLEER. Trimming took 2 bases from V and 5 from J; bases not matched to a gene: 5. This CDR3 region has 14 residues. The CDR3 loop reads CASSQSRGLTEAFF. CDR3 sequence (DNA): TGCGCCAGCAGCCAATCAAGGGGGCTAACTGAAGCTTTCTTT.

This sequence joins TRBV27 and TRBJ1-6; 8 bases are a match to TRBD1. The CDR3 totals 18 residues. The junction had 9 bases not matched to a gene; V was cut back by 5 bases and J by 0 bases. The V gene's germline CDR1 is MNHEY and CDR2 SMNVEV (reference sequence). The CDR3 DNA reads as TGTGCCAGCAGTCCGCGGGACAGGATCAGCTCCTATAATTCACCCCTCCACTTT. This gives the protein CASSPRDRISSYNSPLHF.

The chain couples TRBV27 to TRBJ1-2; D is unclear. The CDR3 sequence is 17 residues long. The germline gives CDR1 MNHEY, CDR2 SMNVEV (reference sequence). Trimming left V 2 bases short and J 0 bases short, with 16 bases between. The DNA of the CDR3 is TGTGCCAGCAGTTTAAGTTGGGCCCAACGAGCTAACTATGGCTACACCTTC. Its protein product is CASSLSWAQRANYGYTF.

J is TRBJ2-7 and V is TRBV6-5; the match to TRBD1 covers 9 bases. CDR3 size: 14 residues. Germline CDR1 MNHEY, CDR2 SVGAGI. V shed 6 bases and J 2 bases; nucleotides not matched to a gene: 5. The CDR3 DNA is TGTGCCAGCAGGCCGGGACAGGGAACCTACGAGCAGTACTTC. Translated, it gives CASRPGQGTYEQYF.

This clone was counted a few times. This sequence joins TRBV6-1 and TRBJ2-7; perhaps TRBD2 as D (5 bases). CDR1 and CDR2 (germline): MNHNS, SASEGT. Trimming stripped 1 base from V and 0 bases from J, with 7 bases between. The CDR3 runs to 14 residues. CDR3: CASSEGGSSYEQYF. The DNA for the CDR3 is TGTGCCAGCAGTGAAGGAGGGAGCTCCTACGAGCAGTACTTC.

The chain combines TRBV28 with TRBJ1-5; 12 nucleotides align to TRBD1. The V and J ends lost 4 bases and 5 bases, in that order; junction bases with no gene match: 18. CDR1 and CDR2 (germline): MDHEN, SYDVKM. The CDR3 consists of 20 residues. CDR3 in amino acids: CASSSNPGQGARVGDQPQHF. DNA of the CDR3: TGTGCCAGCAGTTCGAACCCGGGACAGGGGGCGAGGGTTGGTGATCAGCCCCAGCATTTT.

The V and J genes are TRBV29-1 and TRBJ2-5; 13 nucleotides line up with TRBD2. The DNA end is more similar to TRBJ2-7, so the J call may be wrong. The CDR3 contains 16 residues. Germline V lookup: CDR1 SQVTM, CDR2 ANQGSEA. The CDR3 nucleotides are TGCAGCGTCCGCGGACTAGCGGGGGTCAGCTCCTACGAGCAGTACTTC. Translation gives CSVRGLAGVSSYEQYF.

V usage is TRBV10-1 and J usage is TRBJ2-7; TRBD2 agrees at 8 bases. The germline gives CDR1 WNHNN, CDR2 SYGVQD (reference sequence). Trimming took 3 bases from V and 0 from J; bases not matched to a gene: 10. This CDR3 contains 17 residues. CDR3 amino acids: CASSDLREGPSSYEQYF. The CDR3 DNA reads TGCGCCAGCAGTGATCTTCGGGAGGGGCCTAGCTCCTACGAGCAGTACTTC.

In regard to this clone: The junction differs from germline at one of its ends, possibly a read error. V gene TRBV30 combines with J gene TRBJ2-5, with 9 bases fitting TRBD2. The CDR3 runs 13 residues. From germline, CDR1 is GTSNPN and CDR2 SVGIG (reference sequence). The CDR3 DNA is TGTGCCTGGACTAGCGGGGCCCAAGAGACCCAGCACTTC. Protein product: CAWTSGAQETQHF.

The V call is TRBV15, the J call TRBJ2-6, with D perhaps matching TRBD1 (6 bases). In germline, CDR1 is LNHNV, CDR2 YYDKDF (reference sequence). This CDR3 is 15 amino acids long. V shed 0 bases and J shed 3 bases, with 6 bases lying between them. CDR3 sequence (DNA): TGTGCCACCAGCAGAGACAGGGGTGGGGCCAACGTCCTGACTTTC. This encodes CATSRDRGGANVLTF.

The chain uses TRBV4-3 and TRBJ2-1; 7 bases fit TRBD2. The trim removed 0 bases at V and 4 bases at J, leaving 9 bases unmatched. Germline loops: CDR1 LGHNA, CDR2 YSLEER. This CDR3 region has 17 residues. The CDR3 reads CASSQDQWASGYNEQFF. In nucleotides, the CDR3 is TGCGCCAGCAGCCAAGATCAGTGGGCTAGCGGTTACAATGAGCAGTTCTTC.

This clone is a singleton in its sample. The rearrangement uses TRBV5-1 and TRBJ2-7; perhaps TRBD1 as D (5 bases). Trimming took 1 base from V and 0 from J, leaving 5 bases between them. The CDR3 totals 13 residues. Germline assignment: CDR1 SGHRS and CDR2 YFSETQ. The CDR3, as DNA: TGCGCCAGCAGCTTGCAGGGCTCCTACGAGCAGTACTTC. This sequence encodes CASSLQGSYEQYF.

The genes are TRBV5-4 and TRBJ1-6; 8 positions agree with TRBD1. Germline V CDR1 and CDR2: SGHNT, YYREEE (reference sequence). V gave up 4 bases and J gave up 7 bases; unmatched junction bases: 7. This CDR3 region has 15 residues. Written as DNA, the CDR3 is TGTGCCAGCAGCATCGACCGGGACAGGAATTCACCCCTCCACTTT. Residues: CASSIDRDRNSPLHF. Together with reference TRBV5-4 and TRBJ1-6, the CDR3 gives the full variable domain: ETGVTQSPTHLIKTRGQQVTLRCSSQSGHNTVSWYQQALGQGPQFIFQYYREEENGRGNFPPRFSGLQFPNYSSELNVNALELDDSALYLCASSIDRDRNSPLHFGNGTRLTVT.

This clone was counted only a few times. The chain carries TRBV2 and TRBJ1-1; a possible D gene is TRBD1 (5 bases). The CDR3 contains 15 residues. Germline lookup yields CDR1 SNHLY and CDR2 FYNNEI. The germline V and J ends were trimmed by 9 bases and 9 bases, with 26 bases remaining between them. The CDR3 sequence: CASVPDNMRPPKAFF. The CDR3 DNA is TGTGCCAGTGTTCCGGACAACATGAGACCCCCAAAAGCTTTCTTT.

The V and J genes are TRBV6-5 and TRBJ2-7, with D perhaps matching TRBD1 (6 bases). V lost 4 bases and J 2 bases, leaving 15 bases between the germline ends. Germline V CDR1 and CDR2: MNHEY, SVGAGI. The CDR3 length is 15 residues. This CDR3 is CASSSKTGATYEQYF. As DNA, the CDR3 is TGTGCCAGCAGTTCGAAGACAGGCGCAACCTACGAGCAGTACTTC.

V and J are TRBV2 and TRBJ2-5, with D possibly matching TRBD1 (6 bases). The V gene's germline CDR1 is SNHLY and CDR2 FYNNEI. This CDR3 has 14 amino acids. The ends were cut back, 5 bases at V and 10 bases at J, with 20 bases in the middle. CDR3 sequence reads: CASSSDRQRGDQYF. The CDR3 coding sequence is TGTGCCAGCAGTTCTGACAGGCAGCGCGGCGACCAGTACTTC. Full variable domain (outside the CDR3, taken from reference TRBV2 and TRBJ2-5): EPEVTQTPSHQVTQMGQEVILRCVPISNHLYFYWYRQILGQKVEFLVSFYNNEISEKSEIFDDQFSVERPDGSNFTLKIRSTKLEDSAMYFCASSSDRQRGDQYFGPGTRLLVL.

The chain uses TRBV4-3 and TRBJ2-3; D is perhaps TRBD1 (5 bases). Trimming left V 0 bases short and J 2 bases short, with 12 bases between. CDR1 and CDR2 from the germline V gene are LGHNA and YSLEER. The CDR3 is made up of 16 amino acids. DNA for the CDR3: TGCGCCAGCAGCCAAGAGCTGCAGGGCCTCACAGATACGCAGTATTTT. Its translation is CASSQELQGLTDTQYF.

J is TRBJ2-5 and V is TRBV5-1; 13 nucleotides agree with TRBD2. Trimming took 2 bases from V and 4 from J; bases not matched to a gene: 2. The germline gives CDR1 SGHRS, CDR2 YFSETQ. This CDR3 spans 15 amino acids. For the CDR3, the DNA is TGCGCCAGCAGCTTTGGACTAGCGGGAGCAGAGACCCAGTACTTC. Residues: CASSFGLAGAETQYF.

This clone was seen a handful of times. This rearrangement joins TRBV5-1 to TRBJ1-1; 8 bases line up with TRBD1. The CDR3 runs to 14 residues. Germline CDR1 SGHRS, CDR2 YFSETQ. V shed 4 bases and J 10 bases; nucleotides not matched to a gene: 12. CDR3 residues: CASSRGQGESSAFF. The CDR3 DNA follows: TGCGCCAGCAGCAGAGGACAGGGAGAATCTTCAGCTTTCTTT.

The chain couples TRBV2 to TRBJ2-5, with 11 nucleotides matching TRBD2. Germline V gene lookup returns CDR1 SNHLY and CDR2 FYNNEI. With V trimmed by 4 bases and J by 4 bases, 2 bases remained unmatched. The CDR3 has 14 amino acids. CDR3 protein: CASSVLAGAETQYF. CDR3 bases: TGTGCCAGCAGTGTACTAGCGGGAGCAGAGACCCAGTACTTC.

This chain joins TRBV6-4 and TRBJ2-3; TRBD2 matches 10 bases. With V trimmed by 4 bases and J by 2 bases, 6 bases remained unmatched. CDR1 is MRHNA, CDR2 SNTAGT, per germline. The CDR3 has 16 amino acids. The CDR3 reads CASSALAGEPTDTQYF. CDR3 nucleotides: TGTGCCAGCAGTGCGCTAGCGGGGGAACCCACAGATACGCAGTATTTT.

The rearrangement joins TRBV4-1 to TRBJ2-7, with 8 positions matching TRBD2. This CDR3 region has 19 residues. V was clipped by 2 bases and J by 4 bases; unmatched bases: 19. The V gene's germline CDR1 is MGHRA and CDR2 YSYEKL. CDR3 coding DNA: TGCGCCAGCAGCCAAAGCCCCACCCCCAGCGGGAGATTGGGTTACGAGCAGTACTTC. The encoded protein is CASSQSPTPSGRLGYEQYF.

This chain links TRBV5-4 with TRBJ1-4, with a possible D match to TRBD1 (5 bases). Trimming cost V 4 bases and J 3 bases, with 10 bases left between them. Germline CDR1 SGHNT, CDR2 YYREEE (reference sequence). This CDR3 is built from 14 residues. The CDR3 DNA is TGTGCCAGCAGCAGGGGTGAGCCTAATGAAAAACTGTTTTTT. Its translation: CASSRGEPNEKLFF.

This chain joins TRBV6-4 and TRBJ1-5, with D possibly matching TRBD1 (6 bases). Trimming shortened V by 2 bases and J by 5 bases, and 10 bases separated the two germline ends. The CDR3 is 14 residues long. From germline, CDR1 is MRHNA and CDR2 SNTAGT. The CDR3 reads CASSDGAGDQPQHF. Written as DNA, the CDR3 is TGTGCCAGCAGTGACGGGGCAGGGGATCAGCCCCAGCATTTT.

This chain links TRBV19 with TRBJ1-5, with 9 bases fitting TRBD1. CDR1 is LNHDA, CDR2 SQIVND, per germline (reference sequence). J lost 2 bases, V lost 3 bases, and 5 bases had no gene match. CDR3 length: 16 amino acids. The CDR3 sequence is CASSIFRTGGNQPQHF. CDR3 coding DNA: TGTGCCAGTAGTATCTTCCGGACAGGGGGCAATCAGCCCCAGCATTTT.

This chain uses TRBV6-6 with TRBJ1-6; 7 bases fit TRBD1. The CDR3 has 14 amino acids. The ends lost 7 bases at V and 10 bases at J; junction bases unmatched: 10. Germline CDR1 reads MNHNY; CDR2 reads SVGAGI (reference sequence). For the CDR3, the DNA is TGTGCCAGCACCGACAGGGTGCAAGAATCACCCCTCCACTTT. Its protein product is CASTDRVQESPLHF.

The chain recombines TRBV29-1 with TRBJ2-3, with D hard to call. The CDR3 loop spans 12 amino acids. The V and J ends lost 4 bases and 6 bases respectively, with 11 bases between them. CDR1 SQVTM and CDR2 ANQGSEA come from the germline V gene. The CDR3 region is CSVGSSSDTQYF. Here the CDR3 DNA reads TGCAGCGTTGGGTCTTCTAGTGATACGCAGTATTTT.